This T cell receptor beta chain was sequenced in a study of cytomegalovirus exposure and HLA in healthy donors. Overall study results and limits: Later on, analysis showed that most CMV-associated TCR beta chains appeared to be HLA-restricted. Listed as cytomegalovirus-associated were 150 to 200 TCR beta chains. Later on, a genetic analysis was performed. It linked a missense variant in DCLRE1C with V- and J-gene trimming of TCR beta.

Germline CDR1 reads SGHVS; CDR2 reads FNYEAQ. CDR3 size: 15 residues. With V trimmed by 5 bases and J by 1 base, 4 bases remained unmatched. On this clone: The antigen is not known.

Researchers ran the PCR with 60 Vbeta and 13 Jbeta primers. Authors' data handling: A later analysis counted 70 million to 85 million unique TCR beta chains, some 10 million shared. Some clones are missing from TCRdb's copy, which holds only in-frame ones; the method was immunoSEQ multiplex PCR. Clone size and the V and J calls come from that table; the DNA yielded D and trimming. This table has under 200,000 clones, roughly 80% appearing once. Source material: PBMCs. The source is a male donor in good health and CMV-seropositive. V usage is TRBV7-6 and J usage is TRBJ1-1; 10 bases line up with TRBD1. As DNA, the CDR3 is TGTGCCAGCAGCCCGGGACAGGGGAAGAACACTGAAGCTTTCTTT. It is translated as CASSPGQGKNTEAFF.